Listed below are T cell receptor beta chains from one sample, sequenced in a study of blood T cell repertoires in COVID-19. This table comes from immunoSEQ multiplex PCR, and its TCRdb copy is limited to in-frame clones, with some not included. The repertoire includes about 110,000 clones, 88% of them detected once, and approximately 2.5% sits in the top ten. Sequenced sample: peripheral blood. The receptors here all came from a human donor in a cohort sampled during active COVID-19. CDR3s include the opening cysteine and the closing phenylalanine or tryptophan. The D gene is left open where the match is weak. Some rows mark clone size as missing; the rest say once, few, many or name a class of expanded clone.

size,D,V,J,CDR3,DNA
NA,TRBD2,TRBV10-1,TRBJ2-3,CASSDALAGFTDTQYF,TGCGCCAGCAGTGACGCCTTAGCGGGGTTCACAGATACGCAGTATTTT
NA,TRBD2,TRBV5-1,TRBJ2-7,CASSPGGTSRYEQYF,TGCGCCAGCAGCCCGGGTGGGACTAGTCGCTACGAGCAGTACTTC
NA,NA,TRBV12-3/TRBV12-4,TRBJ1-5,CASRQTSNQPQHF,TGTGCCAGCAGACAGACCAGCAATCAGCCCCAGCATTTT
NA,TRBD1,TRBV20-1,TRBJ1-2,CSAGTGRGYTF,TGCAGTGCTGGGACAGGCCGTGGCTACACCTTC
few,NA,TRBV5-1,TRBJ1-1,CASSSGQAPTEAFF,TGCGCCAGCAGCTCTGGACAAGCCCCTACTGAAGCTTTCTTT
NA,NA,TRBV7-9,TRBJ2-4,CASSPDRQGGIQYF,TGTGCCAGCAGCCCCGATCGACAGGGAGGCATTCAGTACTTC
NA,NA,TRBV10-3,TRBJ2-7,CAISPGQTYEQYF,TGTGCCATCAGCCCCGGACAGACCTACGAGCAGTACTTC
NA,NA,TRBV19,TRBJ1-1,CASSIDRGTEAFF,TGTGCCAGTAGTATAGATCGGGGCACTGAAGCTTTCTTT
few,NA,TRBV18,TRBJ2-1,CASSSTEYNEQFF,TGTGCCAGCTCGTCGACAGAATACAATGAGCAGTTCTTC
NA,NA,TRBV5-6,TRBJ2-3,CASSSRGEAKVTDTQYF,TGTGCCAGCAGCTCGCGCGGGGAGGCGAAAGTCACAGATACGCAGTATTTT
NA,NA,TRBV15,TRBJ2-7,CATSRLVRGSYEQYF,TGTGCCACCAGCAGACTGGTCCGGGGCTCCTACGAGCAGTACTTC
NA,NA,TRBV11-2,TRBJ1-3,CASSLDPVSGNTIYF,TGTGCCAGCAGCTTAGACCCCGTCAGTGGAAACACCATATATTTT
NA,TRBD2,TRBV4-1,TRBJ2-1,CASSQTGLAAYNEQFF,TGCGCCAGCAGCCAGACTGGACTAGCGGCCTACAATGAGCAGTTCTTC
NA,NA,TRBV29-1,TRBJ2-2,CSVRGGSNTGELFF,TGCAGCGTTAGGGGGGGTTCGAACACCGGGGAGCTGTTTTTT
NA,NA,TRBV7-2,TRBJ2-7,CASSLLGPYEQYF,TGTGCCAGCAGCTTACTGGGCCCCTACGAGCAGTACTTC
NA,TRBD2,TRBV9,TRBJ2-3,CASSSRGAGVTDTQYF,TGTGCCAGCAGCTCCCGCGGGGCGGGGGTCACAGATACGCAGTATTTT
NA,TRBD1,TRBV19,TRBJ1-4,CASSPRTGGKEKLFF,TGTGCCAGTAGTCCCCGGACAGGGGGGAAGGAAAAACTGTTTTTT
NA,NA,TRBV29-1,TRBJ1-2,CSVDRGLGGYTF,TGCAGCGTTGACCGCGGGTTGGGTGGCTACACCTTC
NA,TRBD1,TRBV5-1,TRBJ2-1,CASSPGTGSYNEQFF,TGCGCCAGCTCCCCCGGGACAGGGAGTTACAATGAGCAGTTCTTC
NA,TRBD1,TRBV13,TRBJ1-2,CASSLDRGRYGYTF,TGTGCCAGCAGCTTAGACAGGGGCCGATATGGCTACACCTTC
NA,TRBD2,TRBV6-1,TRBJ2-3,CASSEELAGTDTQYF,TGTGCCAGCAGTGAAGAGCTAGCGGGCACAGATACGCAGTATTTT
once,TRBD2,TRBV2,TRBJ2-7,CASSEGRGLADYEQYF,TGTGCCAGCAGTGAAGGTCGGGGACTAGCAGACTACGAGCAGTACTTC
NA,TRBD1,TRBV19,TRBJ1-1,CASDRGDTEAFF,TGTGCCAGCGACAGGGGGGACACTGAAGCTTTCTTT
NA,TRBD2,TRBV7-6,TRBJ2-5,CASSLSPAGGKETQYF,TGTGCCAGCAGCTTAAGTCCAGCGGGAGGTAAAGAGACCCAGTACTTC
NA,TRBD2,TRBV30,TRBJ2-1,CACQTSEGEAGQFF,TGTGCCTGTCAGACTAGCGAGGGGGAAGCAGGGCAGTTCTTC
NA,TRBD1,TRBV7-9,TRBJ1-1,CASSPQQGGTEAFF,TGTGCCAGCAGCCCCCAACAGGGGGGGACTGAAGCTTTCTTT
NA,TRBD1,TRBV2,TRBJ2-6,CASSETGGSGANVLTF,TGTGCCAGCAGTGAGACAGGGGGCTCTGGGGCCAACGTCCTGACTTTC
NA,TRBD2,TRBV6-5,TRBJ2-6,CASSYRGGTGANVLTF,TGTGCCAGCAGTTACCGGGGGGGGACAGGGGCCAACGTCCTGACTTTC
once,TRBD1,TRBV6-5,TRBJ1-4,CASSRRQGGEKLFF,TGTGCCAGCAGTCGCAGACAGGGGGGAGAAAAACTGTTTTTT
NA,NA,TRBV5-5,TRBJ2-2,CASSPRTALNLFF,TGTGCCAGCAGTCCGCGCACCGCTCTCAATCTGTTTTTT
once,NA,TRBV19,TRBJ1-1,CASSKTGNTEAFF,TGTGCCAGTAGTAAGACAGGGAACACTGAAGCTTTCTTT
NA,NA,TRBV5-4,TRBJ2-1,CASSPGRGTYNEQFF,TGTGCCAGCAGCCCGGGTAGGGGGACCTACAATGAGCAGTTCTTC
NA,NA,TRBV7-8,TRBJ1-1,CASSLRTGNTEAFF,TGTGCCAGCAGCTTACGAACAGGGAACACTGAAGCTTTCTTT
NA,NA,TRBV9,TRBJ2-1,CASSVGAGSYNEQFF,TGTGCCAGCAGCGTAGGGGCGGGCTCCTACAATGAGCAGTTCTTC
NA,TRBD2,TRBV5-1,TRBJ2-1,CASSLARSGGRSNEQFF,TGCGCCAGCAGCTTGGCTCGGAGCGGGGGGCGCAGCAATGAGCAGTTCTTC
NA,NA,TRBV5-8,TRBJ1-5,CASSLDPGQPQHF,TGTGCCAGCAGCTTGGATCCGGGTCAGCCCCAGCATTTT
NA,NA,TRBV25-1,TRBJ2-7,CASSEYGGGPGEQYF,TGTGCCAGCAGTGAATATGGAGGGGGCCCGGGTGAGCAGTACTTC
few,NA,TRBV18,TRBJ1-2,CASSPGGDYGYTF,TGTGCCAGCTCACCAGGGGGGGACTATGGCTACACCTTC
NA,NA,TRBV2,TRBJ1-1,CASSDGQGNTEAFF,TGTGCCAGCAGTGACGGCCAGGGGAACACTGAAGCTTTCTTT
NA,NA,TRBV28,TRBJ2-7,CASSAPPSSYEQYF,TGTGCCAGCAGTGCCCCCCCTAGCTCCTACGAGCAGTACTTC
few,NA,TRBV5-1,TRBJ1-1,CASAQDTEAFF,TGCGCCAGCGCCCAGGACACTGAAGCTTTCTTT
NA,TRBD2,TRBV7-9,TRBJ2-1,CASRSASGGYNEQFF,TGTGCCAGCCGCTCGGCTAGCGGGGGATACAATGAGCAGTTCTTC
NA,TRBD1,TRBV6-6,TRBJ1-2,CASSYPTGDNGYTF,TGTGCCAGCAGTTACCCGACAGGGGATAATGGCTACACCTTC
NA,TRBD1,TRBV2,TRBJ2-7,CASSGQDYEQYF,TGTGCCAGCTCGGGACAGGACTACGAGCAGTACTTC
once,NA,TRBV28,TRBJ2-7,CASNPQGYSYEQYF,TGTGCCAGCAACCCCCAGGGTTACTCCTACGAGCAGTACTTC
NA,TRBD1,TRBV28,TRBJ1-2,CASSPRDRLSVDYGYTF,TGTGCCAGCAGTCCTAGGGACAGATTATCAGTGGACTATGGCTACACCTTC
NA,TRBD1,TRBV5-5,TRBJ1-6,CASSGQAGSPLHF,TGTGCCAGCAGCGGACAGGCGGGGTCACCCCTCCACTTT
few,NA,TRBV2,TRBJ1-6,CASTRDYYNSPLHF,TGTGCCAGTACTCGGGACTACTATAATTCACCCCTCCACTTT
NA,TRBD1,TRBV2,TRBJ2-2,CASSEGQGARTGELFF,TGTGCCAGCAGTGAAGGGCAGGGGGCTAGGACCGGGGAGCTGTTTTTT